Presented here are 5 T cell receptor beta chains from one specimen sequenced in a study of early T cells in non-severe SARS-CoV-2 infection (dated by TCRdb to the early 2020s). Library prep was done by 5' RACE. The sequencer was a NextSeq 500. TCRdb handled the public reads itself, with Q25 trimming in fastp and clone calling in MiXCR, and kept productive beta chains. All rows with the same CDR3 protein become a single entry with the most common DNA and genes. In all, the sample holds under 30,000 distinct CDR3 sequences, and around 6% of those were seen once. Approximately 24% of the sample goes to the ten largest clones. Sequenced sample: whole blood. The source of these receptors is an adult who was a healthcare worker with PCR-confirmed SARS-CoV-2 infection or an uninfected control (not recorded which).

This clonotype was seen ten or more times. This rearrangement joins TRBV7-8 to TRBJ2-3; possibly TRBD1 for D (5 bases). Looked up from germline, CDR1 is SGHVS and CDR2 is FQNEAQ. The V and J ends lost 5 bases and 2 bases respectively, with 14 bases between them. The CDR3 extends over 15 amino acids. CDR3 sequence (DNA): TGTGCCAGCAGCAGGGGCGACGGAACCACAGATACGCAGTATTTT. Protein: CASSRGDGTTDTQYF.

This clonotype was recorded at least ten times. The chain joins TRBV6-5 to TRBJ1-2, with D tentatively TRBD1 (5 bases). The CDR3 consists of 13 residues. CDR1 and CDR2 (germline): MNHEY, SVGAGI. Trimming stripped 2 bases from V and 2 bases from J, with 6 bases between. The CDR3 nucleotides read TGTGCCAGCAGTTACGAGGGGAACTATGGCTACACCTTC. It is translated as CASSYEGNYGYTF.

Ten or more counts support this clonotype. CDR3 bases: TGTGCCTGGTCAACATCTCCGGCGGGCTACACCTTC. This codes for CAWSTSPAGYTF. V and J are TRBV30 and TRBJ1-2; no reliable D call. V lost 5 bases and J 8 bases, leaving 15 bases between the germline ends. The CDR3 extends over 12 amino acids. Per the germline V gene, CDR1 is GTSNPN and CDR2 is SVGIG (reference sequence).

This clonotype was counted at least ten times. This CDR3 is CSVRGWGSPGANVLTF. CDR3 DNA sequence: TGCAGCGTTAGGGGCTGGGGGTCCCCTGGGGCCAACGTCCTGACTTTC. The chain joins TRBV29-1 to TRBJ2-6, with D perhaps matching TRBD1 or TRBD2 (5 bases each). Trimming took 5 bases from V and 2 from J, leaving 16 bases between them. This CDR3 has 16 residues. Germline CDR1 reads SQVTM; CDR2 reads ANQGSEA.

In its sample, this clonotype was seen many times. The gene calls are TRBV6-1 and TRBJ2-3, with D unresolved. The CDR3 loop spans 13 amino acids. CDR1 MNHNS and CDR2 SASEGT come from the germline V gene. With 3 bases removed from V and 2 bases from J, the gap between germline ends came to 6 bases. The CDR3 DNA reads as TGTGCCAGCAGTGATCCGGACACAGATACGCAGTATTTT. Its protein is CASSDPDTDTQYF.